Following are 19 T cell receptor beta chains from one sample sequenced in a study of technical replicates of blood from a handful of donors. Only in-frame clones appear in the TCRdb table, and some are missing; sequencing was by immunoSEQ multiplex PCR. This repertoire shows 85,000 to 100,000 clones, more than 90% found once; its top ten account for approximately 0.2%. The sample taken for sequencing was T cells isolated from PBMCs. The source of these receptors is a human donor in good health.

J is TRBJ2-5 and V is TRBV27; maybe TRBD2 (6 bases). Germline V lookup: CDR1 MNHEY, CDR2 SMNVEV (reference sequence). Trimming pared 5 bases from V and 4 bases from J, leaving 11 bases between. The CDR3 loop spans 13 amino acids. The CDR3 sequence is CASSGRLLETQYF. CDR3 nucleotides: TGTGCCAGCAGTGGGAGGCTCCTAGAGACCCAGTACTTC.

The gene calls are TRBV5-6 and TRBJ2-5; TRBD1 might be the D (5 bases). CDR3 length: 14 amino acids. Germline V gene lookup returns CDR1 SGHDT and CDR2 YYEEEE. Between the trimmed V and J ends, which lost 4 bases and 1 base, there was a span of 11 bases. CDR3 sequence reads: CASSIRQTQETQYF. The CDR3 coding sequence is TGTGCCAGCAGCATTAGACAGACCCAAGAGACCCAGTACTTC.

About this clone: A junction end diverges from the germline sequence, so it may reflect a read error. CDR3 sequence reads: CASSITQGQYAF. DNA for the CDR3: TGTGCCAGTAGTATAACACAGGGACAATACGCCTTC. This chain connects TRBV19 to TRBJ1-2; D is perhaps TRBD1 (6 bases). CDR1 is LNHDA and CDR2 is SQIVND in the germline V gene (reference sequence). The CDR3 length is 12 residues.

The V call is TRBV5-1, the J call TRBJ2-5; 15 bases map to TRBD2. The CDR3 is 19 residues long. V lost 5 bases to trimming and J lost 0 bases; unmatched junction nucleotides: 11. From germline, CDR1 is SGHRS and CDR2 YFSETQ. The CDR3 region is CASSPEGLAGGPDQETQYF. CDR3 bases: TGCGCCAGCAGTCCCGAGGGACTAGCGGGAGGCCCTGACCAAGAGACCCAGTACTTC.

This chain uses TRBV5-1 with TRBJ1-1; TRBD1 is a possible D gene (6 bases). The CDR3 length is 14 residues. Germline loops: CDR1 SGHRS, CDR2 YFSETQ. Trimming removed 4 bases at V and 7 bases at J, with 17 bases between. The CDR3: CASSGDTEQGEAFF. CDR3 coding DNA: TGCGCCAGCAGCGGGGACACTGAACAGGGTGAAGCTTTCTTT.

This clone was detected once. CDR3: CASSFSSRYEQYF. The CDR3 nucleotides read TGTGCCAGCAGCTTCTCTAGCCGGTACGAGCAGTACTTC. The chain carries TRBV7-9 and TRBJ2-7, with a possible D match to TRBD2 (5 bases). Trimming left V 3 bases short and J 4 bases short, with 10 bases between. This CDR3 is built from 13 residues. Germline V gene lookup returns CDR1 SEHNR and CDR2 FQNEAQ (reference sequence).

The rearrangement joins TRBV5-4 to TRBJ2-7; the match to TRBD2 covers 12 bases. V lost 0 bases to trimming and J lost 6 bases; unmatched junction nucleotides: 4. There are 15 residues in the CDR3. CDR1 is SGHNT and CDR2 is YYREEE in the germline V gene (reference sequence). CDR3 residues: CASSLGLAGVGEQYF. The CDR3 DNA reads TGTGCCAGCAGCTTGGGACTAGCGGGAGTAGGCGAGCAGTACTTC. Looking up the rest from reference TRBV5-4 and TRBJ2-7 gives the full variable domain: ETGVTQSPTHLIKTRGQQVTLRCSSQSGHNTVSWYQQALGQGPQFIFQYYREEENGRGNFPPRFSGLQFPNYSSELNVNALELDDSALYLCASSLGLAGVGEQYFGPGTRLTVT.

The chain joins TRBV19 to TRBJ1-1, with 9 bases fitting TRBD1. Trimming at V came to 3 bases and at J to 5 bases, leaving 4 bases not matched to a gene. Germline V CDR1 and CDR2: LNHDA, SQIVND (reference sequence). This CDR3 has 14 amino acids. For the CDR3, the DNA is TGTGCCAGTAGTATTTCGGGACAGGGAACTGAAGCTTTCTTT. Its protein product is CASSISGQGTEAFF. The full variable domain, with the rest looked up from reference TRBV19 and TRBJ1-1, is DGGITQSPKYLFRKEGQNVTLSCEQNLNHDAMYWYRQDPGQGLRLIYYSQIVNDFQKGDIAEGYSVSREKKESFPLTVTSAQKNPTAFYLCASSISGQGTEAFFGQGTRLTVV.

J is TRBJ2-7 and V is TRBV19, with D maybe TRBD2 (5 bases). The germline V and J ends were trimmed by 4 bases and 0 bases, with 13 bases remaining between them. Per the germline V gene, CDR1 is LNHDA and CDR2 is SQIVND (reference sequence). The CDR3 has 15 residues. The chain's CDR3 is CASSTLAGTSYEQYF. In DNA form, the CDR3 reads TGTGCCAGTAGTACCCTAGCCGGTACCTCCTACGAGCAGTACTTC.

The rearrangement uses TRBV28 and TRBJ2-3; D perhaps matches TRBD1 (6 bases). V was clipped by 5 bases and J by 0 bases, with 12 bases between them. CDR3 size: 15 residues. Germline CDR1 and CDR2: MDHEN and SYDVKM. CDR3 in DNA: TGTGCCAGCAGTGTCACCAGGGGTAGCACAGATACGCAGTATTTT. Its translation: CASSVTRGSTDTQYF.

In its sample, this clone was seen once. The V call is TRBV28, the J call TRBJ2-7, with TRBD2 matching 12 bases. CDR1 and CDR2 from the germline V gene are MDHEN and SYDVKM. Trimming removed 6 bases from V and 4 bases from J; junction bases left unmatched: 25. The CDR3 loop spans 21 amino acids. The CDR3 coding sequence is TGTGCCAGCAGCCGGATAGTTCTATCTAGCGGGAGGGGAGGGACCTTATACGAGCAGTACTTC. Its translation is CASSRIVLSSGRGGTLYEQYF.

V gene TRBV19 combines with J gene TRBJ2-5; unclear D gene. This CDR3 has 13 residues. V gave up 6 bases and J gave up 1 base, with 9 bases separating them. Germline CDR1 reads LNHDA; CDR2 reads SQIVND (reference sequence). This CDR3 reads CASRGRSQETQYF. CDR3 sequence (DNA): TGTGCCAGTAGGGGCAGGTCCCAAGAGACCCAGTACTTC.

Turning to this clone: This CDR3 is also generated by other DNA sequences in the sample. V and J are TRBV9 and TRBJ1-1; a possible D gene is TRBD1 (5 bases). Germline CDR1 reads SGDLS; CDR2 reads YYNGEE. With 3 bases removed from V and 2 bases from J, the gap between germline ends came to 11 bases. This CDR3 has 14 residues. The CDR3 nucleotides are TGTGCCAGCAGCGCAGGCACAGGTAACACTGAAGCTTTCTTT. Translation gives CASSAGTGNTEAFF.

The J gene is TRBJ2-1, the V gene TRBV2; 9 bases map to TRBD1. The V gene end was trimmed by 5 bases and the J gene end by 3 bases; junction bases not matched to a gene: 5. The CDR3 totals 15 residues. In germline, CDR1 is SNHLY, CDR2 FYNNEI. The CDR3 is CASSWTGQGYNEQFF. CDR3 sequence (DNA): TGTGCCAGCAGTTGGACGGGACAGGGCTACAATGAGCAGTTCTTC.

CDR3 sequence (DNA): TGTGCCAGCAGCTCCGAACAGGGGTGGTATACGCAGTATTTT. Protein product: CASSSEQGWYTQYF. This rearrangement joins TRBV11-2 to TRBJ2-3; 7 bases fit TRBD1. The germline gives CDR1 SGHAT, CDR2 FQNNGV. The CDR3 runs 14 residues. The trim removed 4 bases at V and 7 bases at J, leaving 8 bases unmatched.

The chain combines TRBV11-2 with TRBJ2-5; 11 nucleotides align to TRBD2. J lost 2 bases, V lost 5 bases, and 13 bases had no gene match. This CDR3 has 18 amino acids. From germline, CDR1 is SGHAT and CDR2 FQNNGV. CDR3 sequence (DNA): TGTGCCAGCAGCCAAGCCCCACTAGCGGGAGAAGGGCAAGAGACCCAGTACTTC. It codes for CASSQAPLAGEGQETQYF.

V and J are TRBV9 and TRBJ2-1; 7 bases are shared with TRBD1. The ends lost 4 bases at V and 9 bases at J; junction bases unmatched: 13. The CDR3 has 15 residues. Germline CDR1 SGDLS, CDR2 YYNGEE. In nucleotides, the CDR3 is TGTGCCAGCAGCCCGAGTGGGGGACAGTTAGGTGAGCAGTTCTTC. Its translation is CASSPSGGQLGEQFF.

The V and J genes are TRBV10-3 and TRBJ1-2, with a possible D match to TRBD1 (5 bases). CDR3 size: 16 residues. The V end lost 6 bases, the J end lost 0 bases, and 17 bases lay between the germline ends. In germline, CDR1 is ENHRY, CDR2 SYGVKD. This chain's CDR3 is CAIRGGAHPTNYGYTF. The CDR3 DNA reads as TGTGCCATCAGGGGCGGGGCCCACCCAACTAACTATGGCTACACCTTC.

The chain employs TRBV30 and TRBJ1-3; the D gene is possibly TRBD1 (6 bases). The V end lost 7 bases, the J end lost 0 bases, and 22 bases lay between the germline ends. The CDR3 is 17 residues long. Germline V CDR1 and CDR2: GTSNPN, SVGIG (reference sequence). CDR3 sequence: CASSRGGTASSGNTIYF. Written as DNA, the CDR3 is TGTGCCTCCTCCCGAGGGGGAACCGCGTCCTCTGGAAACACCATATATTTT.